A single T cell receptor beta chain is shown here with its context. Its antigen target is currently unknown. Per-nucleotide qualities are absent, and no much larger clonotype sits a single base away. This entry belongs to a study of T cell responses to AZD1222 COVID-19 vaccine (dated by TCRdb to about 2021). Context from the whole study: AZD1222 recipients with second doses at about 4 weeks or about 12 weeks were pooled, because spike-specific TCR depth and breadth did not differ between schedules. Trial participants were enrolled into age subgroups of 18-55, 56-69 and 70-plus years, which contained roughly 150, 30 and 60 TCR-sequenced participants, respectively. A total of 230 to 250 trial participants underwent TCR sequencing, of whom approximately 200 had received two doses of AZD1222 and roughly 26 had received two doses of the MenACWY control vaccine.

The CDR3 regions of human TCRbeta chains were analyzed by immunosequencing. Regarding the original processing steps: Repertoire TCRs were checked for matches against a reference library of SARS-CoV-2-specific TCRs that had been generated using the MIRA antigen-specificity platform. Breadth meant the fraction of unique TCRs that were SARS-CoV-2-associated, whereas depth meant the fraction of total T cells that were SARS-CoV-2-associated. Each spike-specific TCR was assigned to its reactive spike region and to a CD4 or CD8 class using the MIRA data. Log10-transformed breadth and depth values were compared by one-way ANOVA with Sidak's multiple comparisons tests. The source is immuneACCESS, and TCRdb retained only in-frame sequences with V and J called. Part of the clones is not carried over; for the studies checked, unresolved V genes explain less than half of this, and the remainder is unexplained. V and J calls and clone size are those listed in that table; D and trimming were worked out from the DNA. The sample has 150,000 to 200,000 clones on record, almost 95% of them singletons. The ten largest clones capture over 7.5% of the sample.

The time point label, read with the paper, signifies: baseline before first vaccination. The vaccinee samples were drawn from two UK trials, COV001 and COV002, one of which was a single-blind randomized controlled phase 2/3 trial testing AZD1222 (ChAdOx1 nCoV-19) in healthy adults. For TCRbeta chain sequencing, PBMC samples from trial participants were taken at day 0 and at day 28 after the second dose. Spanning cysteine to phenylalanine, the CDR3 consists of 12 amino acids. CDR3 DNA is the only sequence kept; it has 36 bases, read in frame from the first base. The trim is 3 bases for V and 1 base for J, with a gap of 3 bases between the germline ends. Results and caveats for the whole study, not just this receptor: No day 14 peak-response samples were available, so repertoires were characterized only after the peak T cell response. Only 5 to 7 AZD1222 recipients were SARS-CoV-2 seropositive at baseline, limiting conclusions about previously exposed vaccinees. Reportedly, close to half of the unique spike-specific TCRs recognized epitopes lying outside the regions that are mutated in the B.1.351 and B.1.1.7 variants. After two AZD1222 doses, both the breadth and the depth of spike-specific TCRs were significantly higher than at day 0 and than in MenACWY recipients. The 56-69-year group was small, and its depth increase did not reach significance, likely because of low power. Most participants were white British and females outnumbered males, and the authors suggested that clonal diversity may have been underestimated. CD4 TCRs associated with the vaccine covered the entire spike protein, and the dominant responses were in regions 160-218 and 743-854.

This sequence uses TRBV12-3 or TRBV12-4 and TRBJ1-1, with the D gene not clear enough to name. Material: peripheral blood, obtained on day 0 of AZD1222 vaccination. The receptor comes from an adult in good health. The nucleotide sequence is TGTGCCAGCAGTTTCTCGAACACTGAAGCTTTCTTT. It translates as CASSFSNTEAFF.